The rows below give T cell receptor beta chains drawn from one sample of a study of control samples from healthy donors and cancer patients. TCRdb's copy holds only in-frame clones and misses some; the assay was immunoSEQ multiplex PCR. The sample includes roughly 120,000 clones, more than 85% seen only once; the top ten take 6.5% to 9%. The sample consisted of blood. Receptors originate from a woman aged 18-35 years in good health. Each CDR3 is given with its conserved first and last residue.

v_call: TRBV15
j_call: TRBJ1-2
cdr3_aa: CATSRGHDRGYGYTF

v_call: TRBV24-1
j_call: TRBJ1-2
cdr3_aa: CATSDGRDINGYTF

v_call: TRBV2
j_call: TRBJ1-5
cdr3_aa: CASSEFRGDQPQHF

v_call: TRBV4-3
j_call: TRBJ2-7
cdr3_aa: CASSQGRDGGYEQYF

v_call: TRBV15
j_call: TRBJ1-3
cdr3_aa: CATSRATGGNTIYF

v_call: TRBV5-6
j_call: TRBJ1-1
cdr3_aa: CASSGGQGTEAFF

v_call: TRBV28
j_call: TRBJ1-1
cdr3_aa: CASSTGQGASNTEAFF

v_call: TRBV18
j_call: TRBJ2-7
cdr3_aa: CASSPSDEQYF

v_call: TRBV6-4
j_call: TRBJ2-4
cdr3_aa: CASSQNPTSGDIQYF

v_call: TRBV18
j_call: TRBJ1-5
cdr3_aa: CASSPQAGTQPQHF

v_call: TRBV5-1
j_call: TRBJ2-5
cdr3_aa: CASSLVGGETQYF

v_call: TRBV9
j_call: TRBJ2-6
cdr3_aa: CASSVSGANVLTF

v_call: TRBV5-4
j_call: TRBJ2-3
cdr3_aa: CASSLDRGADTQYF

v_call: TRBV18
j_call: TRBJ1-2
cdr3_aa: CASSQDGNYGYTF

v_call: TRBV7-2
j_call: TRBJ2-7
cdr3_aa: CASSLGQAASYEQYF

v_call: TRBV7-9
j_call: TRBJ1-5
cdr3_aa: CASSLFSGGGNQPQHF

v_call: TRBV27
j_call: TRBJ1-2
cdr3_aa: CASSLRGNYGYTF

v_call: TRBV6-1
j_call: TRBJ1-1
cdr3_aa: CASSEPDRANTEAFF

v_call: TRBV6-1
j_call: TRBJ2-1
cdr3_aa: CASSGNLGFGDNEQFF

v_call: TRBV10-2
j_call: TRBJ2-7
cdr3_aa: CASIEGASGVYEQYF

v_call: TRBV6-2/TRBV6-3
j_call: TRBJ2-5
cdr3_aa: CASSYETQYF

v_call: TRBV15
j_call: TRBJ2-7
cdr3_aa: CATSNPTWAGSSYEQYF

v_call: TRBV19
j_call: TRBJ1-1
cdr3_aa: CASSVDSLAMNTEAFF

v_call: TRBV3-1/TRBV3-2
j_call: TRBJ2-4
cdr3_aa: CASSQEGDCRKNIQYF

v_call: TRBV25-1
j_call: TRBJ2-7
cdr3_aa: CASSGIGTVSYEQYF

v_call: TRBV10-3
j_call: TRBJ2-7
cdr3_aa: CAISETGADFSEQYF

v_call: TRBV9
j_call: TRBJ1-1
cdr3_aa: CASSLTGGTEAFF

v_call: TRBV15
j_call: TRBJ2-5
cdr3_aa: CATSSNRALRQETQYF

v_call: TRBV24-1
j_call: TRBJ1-1
cdr3_aa: CATSESRDRVLNTEAFF

v_call: TRBV19
j_call: TRBJ2-2
cdr3_aa: CASGGQGASGELFF

v_call: TRBV27
j_call: TRBJ1-5
cdr3_aa: CASSLNGRGALNQPQHF

v_call: TRBV7-9
j_call: TRBJ1-2
cdr3_aa: CASSLSAGERDGYTF

v_call: TRBV7-3
j_call: TRBJ2-7
cdr3_aa: CASSLIVGQGGYEQYF

v_call: TRBV28
j_call: TRBJ2-1
cdr3_aa: CASLTGLRSSYNEQFF

v_call: TRBV21-1
j_call: TRBJ2-3
cdr3_aa: CASSPPKASQSRTDTQYF

v_call: TRBV18
j_call: TRBJ1-1
cdr3_aa: CASSPQTGGTEAFF

v_call: TRBV6-5
j_call: TRBJ2-1
cdr3_aa: CASDRINNEQFF

v_call: TRBV28
j_call: TRBJ1-4
cdr3_aa: CASSRPGTGQEKLFF

v_call: TRBV15
j_call: TRBJ2-7
cdr3_aa: CATAVSNMRLISDPSYEQYF

v_call: TRBV28
j_call: TRBJ2-7
cdr3_aa: CASSPPLEGPRYF

v_call: TRBV29-1
j_call: TRBJ2-7
cdr3_aa: CSVEFRQGYEQYF

v_call: TRBV29-1
j_call: TRBJ2-1
cdr3_aa: CSSPLRGSNNEQFF

v_call: TRBV10-2
j_call: TRBJ2-5
cdr3_aa: CASREQGAGETQYF